This record looks at one T cell receptor (beta chain) sequence and its context. Its antigen is still unknown. Time point defined: baseline pretreatment blood. The treatment denotes: 15 Gy SBRT to primary tumor, nephrectomy 4 weeks later. This entry comes from a study of radiation and T cells in renal cell carcinoma. Across the whole study: Nephrectomy followed 15 Gy stereotactic body radiation by 4 weeks.

CDR1 and CDR2 (germline): SGHDN, FVKESK. The CDR3 runs to 14 residues. V dropped 6 bases and J dropped 2 bases, with 12 bases sitting between them. Study-wide points: Pretreatment tumor biopsies were lacking, so baseline clonotypes are unknown. In blood, top tumor clones expanded by 2 weeks, shrinking by 4.

Libraries were prepared by immunoSEQ multiplex PCR; TCRdb keeps only in-frame clonotypes and omits some of them. The sample carries approximately 150,000 clones, roughly 90% recorded once. The receptor comes from a woman aged 70 to 79 with renal cell carcinoma. Sequences were derived from blood, sampled from a patient whose treatment included radiotherapy and nephrectomy. This chain joins TRBV14 and TRBJ2-3, with unresolved D. Here the CDR3 DNA reads TGTGCCAGCAGACCCAGTCGGAACACAGATACGCAGTATTTT. This sequence encodes CASRPSRNTDTQYF.